This T cell receptor beta chain emerged from a study of blood T cell repertoires in COVID-19. Turning to the study itself: Samples of COVID-19 (acute and convalescent) were obtained from the United States, Italy and Spain. In each case, the material was cDNA or gDNA derived from T cells, B-cell-depleted T cells, or PBMCs.

Profiled with immunoSEQ multiplex PCR; TCRdb holds only in-frame clones, not every one. The sample has roughly 150,000 clones; around four fifths are singletons. Germline V gene sequence: CDR1 SEHNR, CDR2 FQNEAQ (reference sequence). The CDR3 extends over 14 amino acids. V gave up 9 bases and J gave up 5 bases; unmatched junction bases: 8. J is TRBJ2-2 and V is TRBV7-9; 8 bases align to TRBD2. This TCR derives from a woman older than 75 with COVID-19, enrolled during active disease. The sequencing input was peripheral blood. The CDR3 DNA is TGTGCCAGAGAAGCGGGAGTGAGTACCGGGGAGCTGTTTTTT. Translation gives CAREAGVSTGELFF. Based on the CDR3 plus reference TRBV7-9 and TRBJ2-2, the full variable domain is DTGVSQNPRHKITKRGQNVTFRCDPISEHNRLYWYRQTLGQGPEFLTYFQNEAQLEKSRLLSDRFSAERPKGSFSTLEIQRTEQGDSAMYLCAREAGVSTGELFFGEGSRLTVL.